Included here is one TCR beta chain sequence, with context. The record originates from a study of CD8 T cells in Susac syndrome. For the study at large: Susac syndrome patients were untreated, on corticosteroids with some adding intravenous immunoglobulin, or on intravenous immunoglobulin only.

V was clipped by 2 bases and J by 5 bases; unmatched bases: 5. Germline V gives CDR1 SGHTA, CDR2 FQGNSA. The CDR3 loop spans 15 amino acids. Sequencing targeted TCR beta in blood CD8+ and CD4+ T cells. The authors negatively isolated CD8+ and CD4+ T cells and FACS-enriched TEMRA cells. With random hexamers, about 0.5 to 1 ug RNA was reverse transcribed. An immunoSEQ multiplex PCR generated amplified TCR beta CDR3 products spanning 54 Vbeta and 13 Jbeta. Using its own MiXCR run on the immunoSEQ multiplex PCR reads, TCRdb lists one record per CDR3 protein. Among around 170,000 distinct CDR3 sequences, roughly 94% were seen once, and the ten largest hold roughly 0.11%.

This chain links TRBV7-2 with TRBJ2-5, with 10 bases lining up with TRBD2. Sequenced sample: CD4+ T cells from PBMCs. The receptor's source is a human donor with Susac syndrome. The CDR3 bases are TGTGCCAGCAGCTTAATCGGGACTAGCGCCGAGACCCAGTACTTC. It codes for CASSLIGTSAETQYF.